Shown below are 13 T cell receptor beta chains from a single sample sequenced in a study of regulatory T cells in long-lasting Graves disease. Library construction for TCR beta used iRepertoire HTBI primers and Arm-PCR of CDR3 regions. TCRdb passed the multiplex PCR reads through MiXCR, listing each CDR3 protein once. In the table there are under 450,000 distinct CDR3 sequences, around a quarter of which are singletons. Sample time point: persistent/refractory GD, antithyroid drugs over 5 years with positive TRAb. Isolated PBMC RNA provided the starting material for the TCR library. This specimen consisted of peripheral blood mononuclear cells (PBMCs), obtained when the disease was refractory, from a patient treated with antithyroid drugs. All receptors derive from a female donor with Graves disease.

V and J are TRBV19 and TRBJ2-7; D is possibly TRBD2 (6 bases). V was trimmed by 4 bases and J by 4 bases, leaving 11 bases between them. Per the germline V gene, CDR1 is LNHDA and CDR2 is SQIVND (reference sequence). This CDR3 region has 13 residues. The CDR3 nucleotides read TGTGCCAGTAGTAAGGCGGGGCCATACGAGCAGTACTTC. As protein: CASSKAGPYEQYF.

Here the CDR3 DNA reads TGTGCCAGCAGATCCGGGACTCAAGTCACAGATACGCAGTATTTT. Translating it yields CASRSGTQVTDTQYF. The chain uses TRBV5-6 and TRBJ2-3; tentatively, D is TRBD2 (6 bases). V was clipped by 5 bases and J by 2 bases, with 15 bases between them. This CDR3 region has 15 residues. Germline CDR1 SGHDT, CDR2 YYEEEE.

This clonotype was seen a few times. The V gene is TRBV20-1, the J gene TRBJ1-2; 7 positions match TRBD1. Trimming removed 4 bases from V and 4 bases from J; junction bases left unmatched: 6. This CDR3 spans 13 amino acids. Looked up from germline, CDR1 is DFQATT and CDR2 is SNEGSKA (reference sequence). The CDR3 sequence is CSATSDRVYGYTF. The CDR3 bases are TGCAGTGCTACATCTGACAGGGTCTATGGCTACACCTTC.

This clonotype was recorded a few times. The chain has TRBV6-1 and TRBJ2-5; 10 bases agree with TRBD2. CDR3 length: 14 amino acids. The junction had 12 bases not matched to a gene; V was cut back by 8 bases and J by 9 bases. Germline V gene data show CDR1 as MNHNS and CDR2 as SASEGT. The CDR3 nucleotides read TGTGCCAGCCGCTGGACTAGCGGCCCAGGGGCCCAGTACTTC. Its protein product is CASRWTSGPGAQYF.

The rearrangement uses TRBV3-1 and TRBJ2-1; maybe TRBD1 (6 bases). Looked up from germline, CDR1 is LGHDT and CDR2 is YNNKEL (reference sequence). The CDR3 length is 16 residues. The V gene lost 1 base and the J gene lost 3 bases, with 13 bases spanning the gap. In nucleotides, the CDR3 is TGTGCCAGCAGCCAAGTCATCGGACAGCTCTACAATGAGCAGTTCTTC. The encoded protein is CASSQVIGQLYNEQFF.

The V call is TRBV7-2, the J call TRBJ2-3, with 10 bases lining up with TRBD2. The CDR3 runs 18 residues. Germline V lookup: CDR1 SGHTA, CDR2 FQGNSA. V shed 5 bases and J 7 bases; nucleotides not matched to a gene: 18. CDR3 in DNA: TGTGCCAGCAGCCGTCCCGGGACTAGCGTTTCTTCACGATATACGCAGTATTTT. Amino acids: CASSRPGTSVSSRYTQYF.

This clonotype was seen repeatedly, ten times or more. The CDR3 DNA follows: TGTGCCAGTAGCGCGGCAGGGTTCGGGGCCAACGTCCTGACTTTC. Translated, it gives CASSAAGFGANVLTF. V and J are TRBV19 and TRBJ2-6; a possible D gene is TRBD1 (5 bases). Between the trimmed V and J ends, which lost 6 bases and 4 bases, there was a span of 13 bases. The germline gives CDR1 LNHDA, CDR2 SQIVND (reference sequence). The length of the CDR3 is 15 residues. Filled out from reference TRBV19 and TRBJ2-6, the complete variable domain reads DGGITQSPKYLFRKEGQNVTLSCEQNLNHDAMYWYRQDPGQGLRLIYYSQIVNDFQKGDIAEGYSVSREKKESFPLTVTSAQKNPTAFYLCASSAAGFGANVLTFGAGSRLTVL.

The chain is built from TRBV7-8 and TRBJ1-1; D gene ambiguous. CDR1 and CDR2 (germline): SGHVS, FQNEAQ. Trimming left V 1 base short and J 8 bases short, with 11 bases between. This CDR3 comprises 13 residues. The CDR3 region is CASSLVLSQEAFF. CDR3 coding DNA: TGTGCCAGCAGCTTAGTTCTATCGCAGGAAGCTTTCTTT. The full variable domain, in which reference TRBV7-8 and TRBJ1-1 provide the parts outside the CDR3, is GAGVSQSPRYKVAKRGQDVALRCDPISGHVSLFWYQQALGQGPEFLTYFQNEAQLDKSGLPSDRFFAERPEGSVSTLKIQRTQQEDSAVYLCASSLVLSQEAFFGQGTRLTVV.

The V call is TRBV6-1, the J call TRBJ1-4, with D tentatively TRBD1 (6 bases). The V and J ends lost 6 bases and 6 bases respectively, with 20 bases between them. CDR1 is MNHNS and CDR2 is SASEGT in the germline V gene. The CDR3 is made up of 16 amino acids. The CDR3 DNA follows: TGTGCCAGCAGCAACCCGAGATCAGGGGCGGATGAAAAACTGTTTTTT. The encoded protein is CASSNPRSGADEKLFF.

The chain carries TRBV5-1 and TRBJ2-2, with a weak D call TRBD2 (6 bases). Looked up from germline, CDR1 is SGHRS and CDR2 is YFSETQ. V lost 0 bases and J 4 bases, leaving 7 bases between the germline ends. The CDR3 is 14 amino acids. CDR3 residues: CASSLGTTTGELFF. The CDR3 DNA is TGCGCCAGCAGCTTGGGGACTACCACCGGGGAGCTGTTTTTT.

This clonotype was observed at least ten times. The rearrangement uses TRBV6-1 and TRBJ2-5, with TRBD1 matching over 7 bases. Germline V gene data show CDR1 as MNHNS and CDR2 as SASEGT. The CDR3 covers 16 residues. V was pared by 1 base and J by 1 base, with 6 bases of the junction left unmatched. For the CDR3, the DNA is TGTGCCAGCAGTGAAGGACTGGGGACAGTCCAAGAGACCCAGTACTTC. Translated, it gives CASSEGLGTVQETQYF.

This clonotype was seen repeatedly, ten times or more. This chain connects TRBV2 to TRBJ2-5; 13 nucleotides match TRBD2. V was clipped by 6 bases and J by 5 bases; unmatched bases: 12. The length of the CDR3 is 17 residues. Germline values: CDR1 SNHLY, CDR2 FYNNEI. CDR3 residues: CASSARRLAGGRETQYF. For the CDR3, the DNA is TGTGCCAGCAGCGCCAGAAGACTAGCGGGAGGCCGGGAGACCCAGTACTTC.

This chain uses TRBV3-1 with TRBJ1-1; D remains unclear. Trimming cost V 4 bases and J 3 bases, with 12 bases left between them. The germline CDR1 and CDR2 sequences are LGHDT and YNNKEL (reference sequence). This CDR3 contains 14 residues. The CDR3 region is CASSPLRQYTEAFF. The CDR3 DNA reads TGTGCCAGCAGCCCCTTAAGGCAGTACACTGAAGCTTTCTTT.